The entry below gives a single T cell receptor (beta chain) sequence along with its context. Its antigen is undetermined. The sample is drawn from a study of T-cell memory formation after mild COVID-19. Study-wide context: Largely, the TCR clusters proved donor specific.

TCR alpha and TCR beta cDNA libraries carrying sample barcodes and UMIs were produced by 5'RACE using constant-segment primers. TCRdb recomputed calls from the 5' RACE reads with MiXCR, one row per CDR3 protein. The sample has under 700,000 distinct CDR3 sequences; roughly 20% are singletons. This CDR3 has 15 residues. Trimming pared 3 bases from V and 6 bases from J, leaving 14 bases between. CDR1 is LNHDA and CDR2 is SQIVND in the germline V gene (reference sequence). Broader study findings: CD4+ contracting clones were mainly CM and EM; CD8+ ones, EMRA.

V and J are TRBV19 and TRBJ2-2; the D gene is possibly TRBD1 (5 bases). This receptor was obtained from an adult woman who had mild COVID-19 (a few samples of this study predate the infection). Cell type and time point are not known. The sequenced sample was PBMCs or a T cell subset sorted from them (not recorded which). Written as DNA, the CDR3 is TGTGCCAGTAGTATGGACACCGCCATGTCCGGGGAGCTGTTTTTT. Its protein is CASSMDTAMSGELFF.